These 14 T cell receptor beta chains originate from one sample sequenced in a study of PD-1 blockade in classical Hodgkin lymphoma. Each patient relapsed following autologous stem cell transplantation, and prior brentuximab vedotin exposure differed. Negative selection with magnetic separation was used to purify CD4+ T cells from thawed PBMCs. The repertoire was sequenced with immunoSEQ multiplex PCR; TCRdb's copy has only in-frame clones and lacks some. The sample yields tens of thousands of clones, roughly 85% seen once. The source was CD4+ T cells from blood, collected at baseline. The origin of the receptors is a human donor with classical Hodgkin lymphoma.

The chain carries TRBV11-3 and TRBJ2-7; 7 bases match TRBD2. From germline, CDR1 is SGHNT and CDR2 YENEEA. CDR3 length equals 14 residues. V was pared by 5 bases and J by 2 bases, with 6 bases of the junction left unmatched. The CDR3 DNA reads TGTGCCAGCAGCCAGTTGCGGGAGCCCTACGAGCAGTACTTC. This encodes CASSQLREPYEQYF.

The rearrangement links TRBV4-1 to TRBJ1-1, with TRBD1 as a possible D gene (6 bases). This CDR3 is 18 amino acids long. Germline V lookup: CDR1 MGHRA, CDR2 YSYEKL. The V gene lost 1 base and the J gene lost 2 bases, with 20 bases spanning the gap. The CDR3 sequence is CASSQGVMWVRGNTEAFF. The CDR3 DNA follows: TGCGCCAGCAGCCAAGGGGTTATGTGGGTCAGGGGTAACACTGAAGCTTTCTTT.

The rearrangement links TRBV29-1 to TRBJ2-7; the D gene is possibly TRBD1 (5 bases). The CDR3 consists of 11 residues. Germline lookup yields CDR1 SQVTM and CDR2 ANQGSEA. V was trimmed by 6 bases and J by 3 bases, leaving 9 bases between them. This CDR3 is CSVRDSYEQYF. In DNA, the CDR3 is TGCAGCGTCCGAGACAGCTACGAGCAGTACTTC.

The J gene is TRBJ2-2, the V gene TRBV5-1; 9 bases line up with TRBD2. Germline lookup yields CDR1 SGHRS and CDR2 YFSETQ. Losses at the gene ends were 1 base for V and 8 bases for J; bases not matched to a gene: 9. The CDR3 sequence is 16 residues long. DNA of the CDR3: TGCGCCAGCAGCTTGAAGGGGTTAGCGGGAGTTGGGGAGCTGTTTTTT. Translating gives CASSLKGLAGVGELFF. Complete variable domain (other parts from reference TRBV5-1 and TRBJ2-2): KAGVTQTPRYLIKTRGQQVTLSCSPISGHRSVSWYQQTPGQGLQFLFEYFSETQRNKGNFPGRFSGRQFSNSRSEMNVSTLELGDSALYLCASSLKGLAGVGELFFGEGSRLTVL.

CDR3 residues: CASSITGTGFREQYF. The DNA of the CDR3 is TGTGCCAGCAGTATCACCGGGACAGGGTTCCGCGAGCAGTACTTC. V is TRBV28 and J is TRBJ2-7; the match to TRBD1 covers 9 bases. CDR3 length equals 15 residues. Germline trimming cut 5 bases from V and 6 bases from J; bases unmatched to any gene: 11. Germline assignment: CDR1 MDHEN and CDR2 SYDVKM.

This clone appeared once. The chain carries TRBV11-2 and TRBJ2-5; D call uncertain. This CDR3 has 12 amino acids. Trimming pared 5 bases from V and 5 bases from J, leaving 9 bases between. From germline, CDR1 is SGHAT and CDR2 FQNNGV. The CDR3 loop reads CASSPVWETQYF. The CDR3 coding sequence is TGTGCCAGCAGCCCCGTATGGGAGACCCAGTACTTC.

CDR3 coding DNA: TGTGCTAGCGGTCAAAATCAACGAGAGACCCAGTACTTC. The encoded protein is CASGQNQRETQYF. The V and J genes are TRBV7-7 and TRBJ2-5, with D maybe TRBD2 (6 bases). The CDR3 totals 13 residues. Germline-derived CDR1 and CDR2 are SSHAT and FNYEAQ (reference sequence).

J is TRBJ2-6 and V is TRBV19; TRBD1 aligns across 8 bases. J was trimmed by 3 bases and V by 4 bases; bases with no gene match: 2. This CDR3 region has 15 residues. Germline V gives CDR1 LNHDA, CDR2 SQIVND (reference sequence). CDR3 region: CASSTGGNGANVLTF. The CDR3 bases are TGTGCCAGTAGTACAGGGGGCAATGGGGCCAACGTCCTGACTTTC.

The CDR3 DNA is TGTGCCAGTAGTGCCGCACTGAACACTGAAGCTTTCTTT. Residues: CASSAALNTEAFF. This chain connects TRBV19 to TRBJ1-1; D is unclear. Germline V lookup: CDR1 LNHDA, CDR2 SQIVND (reference sequence). Trimming removed 5 bases at V and 0 bases at J, with 7 bases between. The CDR3 has 13 amino acids.

The chain combines TRBV10-3 with TRBJ2-7; D possibly corresponds to TRBD1 (5 bases). The germline gives CDR1 ENHRY, CDR2 SYGVKD. CDR3 length: 11 amino acids. With 8 bases removed from V and 7 bases from J, the gap between germline ends came to 12 bases. CDR3: CAIGARQEQYF. Written as DNA, the CDR3 is TGTGCCATCGGGGCGAGACAGGAGCAGTACTTC.

The chain links TRBV5-1 to TRBJ1-6, with no clear D. V was clipped by 3 bases and J by 10 bases, with 17 bases between them. CDR1 and CDR2 from the germline V gene are SGHRS and YFSETQ. The CDR3 totals 15 residues. The CDR3 coding sequence is TGCGCCAGCAGCTCACTTCCGGAGGCCAGCTCACCCCTCCACTTT. This sequence encodes CASSSLPEASSPLHF.

This clone was counted once. This chain uses TRBV30 with TRBJ2-2; D remains ambiguous. CDR3 length equals 13 residues. Germline V CDR1 and CDR2: GTSNPN, SVGIG (reference sequence). V was shortened by 0 bases and J by 4 bases, with 6 bases between the two germline ends. For the CDR3, the DNA is TGTGCCTGGAGTGTAGGTGGCACCGGGGAGCTGTTTTTT. Protein: CAWSVGGTGELFF.

The chain couples TRBV7-2 to TRBJ2-7, with 9 bases lining up with TRBD2. CDR1 SGHTA and CDR2 FQGNSA come from the germline V gene. V dropped 5 bases and J dropped 0; count of bases not matched to a gene: 8. CDR3 length: 16 residues. CDR3 bases: TGTGCCAGCAGCCTAAGTCCTAGCGGGACCTCCTACGAGCAGTACTTC. The encoded protein is CASSLSPSGTSYEQYF. The full variable domain, with the rest looked up from reference TRBV7-2 and TRBJ2-7, is GAGVSQSPSNKVTEKGKDVELRCDPISGHTALYWYRQSLGQGLEFLIYFQGNSAPDKSGLPSDRFSAERTGGSVSTLTIQRTQQEDSAVYLCASSLSPSGTSYEQYFGPGTRLTVT.

This chain uses TRBV12-5 with TRBJ1-1; D possibly corresponds to TRBD1 (6 bases). V was pared by 0 bases and J by 3 bases, with 11 bases between. Germline V lookup: CDR1 LGHNT, CDR2 FRNRAP. This CDR3 comprises 15 residues. The CDR3 bases are TGTGCTAGTGGTTTGGTGCTGGGGGCGGACACTGAAGCTTTCTTT. It yields the protein CASGLVLGADTEAFF.